This T cell receptor beta chain was captured in a study of cytomegalovirus exposure and HLA in healthy donors. Using immunoSEQ multiplex PCR, the repertoire was profiled, and TCRdb retains in-frame clones only, with some absent. This table holds roughly 310,000 clones, approximately 86% found once. The donors were in the roughly 110-subject validation cohort, distinct from the roughly 700-subject first cohort. V gave up 3 bases and J gave up 4 bases; unmatched junction bases: 7. CDR1 WNHNN and CDR2 SYGVQD come from the germline V gene (reference sequence). This CDR3 is 16 amino acids long. Sequencing used PBMCs. The chain recombines TRBV10-1 with TRBJ2-1; 9 positions match TRBD2. The TCR comes from a man aged 25 to 40 in good health and CMV-seronegative. Here the CDR3 reads CASSESRGGLYNEQFF. CDR3 in DNA: TGCGCCAGCAGTGAATCGCGGGGGGGCTTATACAATGAGCAGTTCTTC.